These 2 T cell receptor beta chains came from one sample sequenced in a study of shared clonotypes between healthy human individuals. Method: immunoSEQ multiplex PCR; TCRdb's copy keeps in-frame clones and lacks some. The sample lists 2 million to 2.5 million clones, 80% to 95% seen once, with roughly 0.36% in the top ten. The sequenced sample was naive CD4+ T cells from PBMCs. Documented subset: CD45RA+ positively selected. The receptors derive from a man between 18 and 29 years old in good health. Some clones in this sample may be carry-over from other donors' samples.

This rearrangement joins TRBV5-1 to TRBJ2-1; 7 bases match TRBD1. Trimming took 1 base from V and 7 from J; bases not matched to a gene: 11. The CDR3 is 16 amino acids. CDR1 SGHRS and CDR2 YFSETQ come from the germline V gene. The CDR3: CASSLFLAGGTNEQFF. CDR3 DNA: TGCGCCAGCAGCTTGTTCTTGGCAGGGGGAACGAATGAGCAGTTCTTC.

About this clone: This sample includes further DNA sequences coding for the same CDR3. The gene calls are TRBV28 and TRBJ1-1, with unresolved D. Germline loops: CDR1 MDHEN, CDR2 SYDVKM. The germline V and J ends were trimmed by 1 base and 0 bases, with 9 bases remaining between them. The CDR3 covers 15 residues. CDR3 sequence (DNA): TGTGCCAGCAGTTTATTGGGCAGATTGAACACTGAAGCTTTCTTT. Protein product: CASSLLGRLNTEAFF.